A single sample is the source of the 2 T cell receptor beta chains below, sequenced in a study of T cells expressing NK-cell markers (dated by TCRdb to the early 2020s). The library was generated by 5' RACE. The run used an Illumina HiSeq 2000. TCRdb reprocessed the reads and lists each CDR3 protein sequence as a single entry, with no DNA. The sample's own table lists approximately 440,000 distinct CDR3 sequences. More than 1.4% of the sample is in the top ten clones. The sequenced sample was blood T cells: a sorted CD56 or NKG2C T cell subset, CD4+ or CD8+ T cells, or bulk PBMC T cells (not recorded which). Receptors originate from a woman between 50 and 59 years old in good health. Donor details come from another sample of the same person, matched by shared clones.

V is TRBV9 and J is TRBJ2-5; the TRBD1 assignment by TCRdb is unverifiable without DNA. This CDR3 has 15 residues. Germline V CDR1 and CDR2: SGDLS, YYNGEE. This chain's CDR3 is CASSVDGGGEETQYF.

V gene TRBV5-1 combines with J gene TRBJ1-2; TCRdb gives TRBD1 as the D gene, but with no DNA this cannot be confirmed. The length of the CDR3 is 12 residues. Germline values: CDR1 SGHRS, CDR2 YFSETQ. This CDR3 is CASREDTVGYTF.